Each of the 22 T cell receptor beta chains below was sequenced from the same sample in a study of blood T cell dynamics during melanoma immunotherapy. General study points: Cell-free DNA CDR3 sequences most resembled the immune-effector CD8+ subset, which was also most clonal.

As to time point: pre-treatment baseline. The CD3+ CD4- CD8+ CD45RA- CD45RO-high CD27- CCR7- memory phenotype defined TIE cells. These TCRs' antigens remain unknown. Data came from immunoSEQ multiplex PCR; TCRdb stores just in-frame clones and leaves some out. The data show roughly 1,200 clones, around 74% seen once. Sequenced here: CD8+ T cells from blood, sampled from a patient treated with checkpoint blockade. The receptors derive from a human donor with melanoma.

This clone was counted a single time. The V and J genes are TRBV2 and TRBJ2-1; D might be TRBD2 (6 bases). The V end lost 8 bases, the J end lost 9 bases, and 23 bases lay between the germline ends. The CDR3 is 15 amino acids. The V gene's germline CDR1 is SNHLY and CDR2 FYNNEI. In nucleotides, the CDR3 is TGTGCCAGCCCGCCTCAGGGACGGCTCGGGGGTGAGCAGTTCTTC. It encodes CASPPQGRLGGEQFF.

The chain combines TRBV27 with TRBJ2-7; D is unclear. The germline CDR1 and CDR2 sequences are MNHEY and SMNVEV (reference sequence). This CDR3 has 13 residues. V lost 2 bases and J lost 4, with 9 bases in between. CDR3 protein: CASSLGRAYEQYF. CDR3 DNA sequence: TGTGCCAGCAGTTTAGGGCGAGCGTACGAGCAGTACTTC.

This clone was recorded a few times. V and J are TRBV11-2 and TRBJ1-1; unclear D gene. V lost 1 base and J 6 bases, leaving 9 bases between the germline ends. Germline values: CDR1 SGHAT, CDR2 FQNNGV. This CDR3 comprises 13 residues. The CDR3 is CASSLVLTAEAFF. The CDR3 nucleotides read TGTGCCAGCAGCTTAGTTCTGACGGCTGAAGCTTTCTTT.

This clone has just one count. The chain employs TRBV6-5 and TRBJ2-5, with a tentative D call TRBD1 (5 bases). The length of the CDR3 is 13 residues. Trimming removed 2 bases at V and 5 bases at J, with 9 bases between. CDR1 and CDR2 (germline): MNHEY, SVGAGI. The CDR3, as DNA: TGTGCCAGCAGTTACGTCCCAGGGGAGACCCAGTACTTC. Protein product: CASSYVPGETQYF.

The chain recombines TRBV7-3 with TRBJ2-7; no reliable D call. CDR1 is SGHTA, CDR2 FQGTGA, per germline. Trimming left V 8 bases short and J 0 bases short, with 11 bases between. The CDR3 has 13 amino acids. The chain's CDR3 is CASSAASSYEQYF. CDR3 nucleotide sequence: TGTGCCAGCTCGGCGGCGAGCTCCTACGAGCAGTACTTC.

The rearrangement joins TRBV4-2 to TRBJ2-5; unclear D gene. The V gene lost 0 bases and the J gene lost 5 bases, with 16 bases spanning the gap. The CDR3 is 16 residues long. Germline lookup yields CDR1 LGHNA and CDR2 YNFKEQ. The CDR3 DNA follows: TGTGCCAGCAGCCAAGAATACTACGGTATTAATGAGACCCAGTACTTC. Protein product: CASSQEYYGINETQYF.

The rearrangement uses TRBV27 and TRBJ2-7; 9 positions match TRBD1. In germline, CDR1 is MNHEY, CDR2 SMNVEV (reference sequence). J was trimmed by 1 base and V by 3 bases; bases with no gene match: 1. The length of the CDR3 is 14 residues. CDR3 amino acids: CASSFGTGSYEQYF. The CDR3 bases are TGTGCCAGCAGTTTTGGGACAGGGTCCTACGAGCAGTACTTC.

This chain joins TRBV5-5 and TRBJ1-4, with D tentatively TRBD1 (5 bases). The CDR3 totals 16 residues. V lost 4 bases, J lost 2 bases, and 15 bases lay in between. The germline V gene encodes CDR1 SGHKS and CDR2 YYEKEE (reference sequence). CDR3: CASSAPTGSTNEKLFF. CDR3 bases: TGTGCCAGCAGCGCTCCCACAGGCTCGACTAATGAAAAACTGTTTTTT.

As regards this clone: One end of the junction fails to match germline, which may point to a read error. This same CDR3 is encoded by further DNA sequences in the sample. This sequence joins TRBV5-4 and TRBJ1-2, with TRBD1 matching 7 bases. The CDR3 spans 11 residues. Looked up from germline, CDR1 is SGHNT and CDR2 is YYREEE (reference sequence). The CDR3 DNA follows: TGCGCCTTTTGGGACAGCTATGGCTACACCTTC. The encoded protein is CAFWDSYGYTF.

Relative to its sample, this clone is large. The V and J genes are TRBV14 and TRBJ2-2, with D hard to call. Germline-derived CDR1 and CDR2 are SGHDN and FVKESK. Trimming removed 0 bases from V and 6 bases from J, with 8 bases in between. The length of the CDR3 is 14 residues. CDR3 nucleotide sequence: TGTGCCAGCAGCCAAGATGGTGGTCCCGGGGAGCTGTTTTTT. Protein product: CASSQDGGPGELFF.

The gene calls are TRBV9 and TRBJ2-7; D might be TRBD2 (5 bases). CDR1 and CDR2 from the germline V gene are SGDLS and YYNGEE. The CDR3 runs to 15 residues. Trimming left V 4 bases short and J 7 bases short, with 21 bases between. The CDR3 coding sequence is TGTGCCAGCAGCCCCCAAGCCGGGATCCCACTTGAGCAGTACTTC. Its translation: CASSPQAGIPLEQYF.

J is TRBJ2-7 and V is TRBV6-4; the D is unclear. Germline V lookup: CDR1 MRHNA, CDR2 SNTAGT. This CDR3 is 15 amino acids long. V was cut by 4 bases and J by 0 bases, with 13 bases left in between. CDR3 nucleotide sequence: TGTGCCAGCAGTGGCGTCGGCGAGGTCTCCTACGAGCAGTACTTC. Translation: CASSGVGEVSYEQYF.

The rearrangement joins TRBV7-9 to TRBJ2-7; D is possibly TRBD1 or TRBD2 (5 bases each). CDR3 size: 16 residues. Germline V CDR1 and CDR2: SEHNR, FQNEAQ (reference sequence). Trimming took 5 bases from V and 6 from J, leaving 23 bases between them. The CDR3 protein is CASSRQRGPIEGEQYF. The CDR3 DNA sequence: TGTGCCAGCAGCCGCCAAAGGGGACCGATTGAGGGCGAGCAGTACTTC.

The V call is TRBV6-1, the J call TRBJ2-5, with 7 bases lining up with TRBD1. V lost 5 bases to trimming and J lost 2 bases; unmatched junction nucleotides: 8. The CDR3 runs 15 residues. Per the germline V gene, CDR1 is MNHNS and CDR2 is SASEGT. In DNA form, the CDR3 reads TGTGCCAGCAGTAGGACAACAGGGGATCAAGAGACCCAGTACTTC. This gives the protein CASSRTTGDQETQYF.

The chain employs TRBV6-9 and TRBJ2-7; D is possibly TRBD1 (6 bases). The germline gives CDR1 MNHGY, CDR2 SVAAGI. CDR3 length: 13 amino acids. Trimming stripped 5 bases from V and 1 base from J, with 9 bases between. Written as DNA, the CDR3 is TGTGCCAGCAGTCCCACAGGGTCCTACGAGCAGTACTTC. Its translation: CASSPTGSYEQYF.

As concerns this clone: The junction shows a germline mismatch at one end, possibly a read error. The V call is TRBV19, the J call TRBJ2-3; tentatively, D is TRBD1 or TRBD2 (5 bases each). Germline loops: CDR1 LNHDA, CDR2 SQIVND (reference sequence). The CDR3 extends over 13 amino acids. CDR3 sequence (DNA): TGTGCCAGTAGTATCCACCTCCGGGACGGCCCGAATTTT. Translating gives CASSIHLRDGPNF.

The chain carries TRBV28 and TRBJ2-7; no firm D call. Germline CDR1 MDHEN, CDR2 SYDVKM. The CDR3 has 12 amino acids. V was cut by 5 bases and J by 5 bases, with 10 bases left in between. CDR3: CASSPAGNEQYF. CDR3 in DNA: TGTGCCAGCAGTCCAGCAGGTAACGAGCAGTACTTC. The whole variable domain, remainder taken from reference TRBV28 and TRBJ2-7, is DVKVTQSSRYLVKRTGEKVFLECVQDMDHENMFWYRQDPGLGLRLIYFSYDVKMKEKGDIPEGYSVSREKKERFSLILESASTNQTSMYLCASSPAGNEQYFGPGTRLTVT.

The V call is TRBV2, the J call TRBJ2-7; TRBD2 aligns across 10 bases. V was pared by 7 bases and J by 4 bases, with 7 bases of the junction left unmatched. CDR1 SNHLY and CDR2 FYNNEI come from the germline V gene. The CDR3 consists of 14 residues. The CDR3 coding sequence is TGTGCCAGCAAAACAGCGGGAGGGGGGTACGAGCAGTACTTC. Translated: CASKTAGGGYEQYF.

This CDR3 is CASSVEGGLIYEQYF. The CDR3 DNA sequence: TGTGCCAGCAGCGTAGAGGGGGGGCTGATCTACGAGCAGTACTTC. The chain has TRBV9 and TRBJ2-7, with D maybe TRBD2 (7 bases). The CDR3 runs 15 residues. Between the trimmed V and J ends, which lost 0 bases and 3 bases, there was a span of 13 bases. Germline loops: CDR1 SGDLS, CDR2 YYNGEE.

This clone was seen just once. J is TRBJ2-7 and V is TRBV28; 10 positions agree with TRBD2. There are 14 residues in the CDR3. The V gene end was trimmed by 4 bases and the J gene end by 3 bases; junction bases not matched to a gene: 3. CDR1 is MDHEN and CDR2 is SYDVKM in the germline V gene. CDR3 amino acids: CASSSWTSGYEQYF. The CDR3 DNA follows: TGTGCCAGCAGTTCGTGGACTAGCGGCTACGAGCAGTACTTC.

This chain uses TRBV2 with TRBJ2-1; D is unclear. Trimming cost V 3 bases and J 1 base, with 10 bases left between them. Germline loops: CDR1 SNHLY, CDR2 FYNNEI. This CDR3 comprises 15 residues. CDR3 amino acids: CASSESTASYNEQFF. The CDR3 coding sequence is TGTGCCAGCAGTGAGTCGACGGCTTCCTACAATGAGCAGTTCTTC.

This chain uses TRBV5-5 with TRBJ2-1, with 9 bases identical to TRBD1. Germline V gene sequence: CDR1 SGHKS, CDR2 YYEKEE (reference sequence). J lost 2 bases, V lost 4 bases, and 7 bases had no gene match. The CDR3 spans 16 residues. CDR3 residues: CASSADRDRAYNEQFF. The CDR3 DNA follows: TGTGCCAGCAGCGCGGACCGGGACAGGGCCTACAATGAGCAGTTCTTC.